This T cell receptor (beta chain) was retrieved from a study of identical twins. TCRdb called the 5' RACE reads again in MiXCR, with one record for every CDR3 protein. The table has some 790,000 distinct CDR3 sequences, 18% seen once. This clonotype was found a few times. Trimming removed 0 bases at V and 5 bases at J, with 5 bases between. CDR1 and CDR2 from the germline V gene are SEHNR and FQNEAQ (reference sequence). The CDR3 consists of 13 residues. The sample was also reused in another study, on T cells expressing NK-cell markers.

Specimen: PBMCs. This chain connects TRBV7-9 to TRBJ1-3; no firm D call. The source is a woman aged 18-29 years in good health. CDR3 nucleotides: TGTGCCAGCAGCTTAGCCCGAAGAAACACCATATATTTT. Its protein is CASSLARRNTIYF.